Detailed here is one TCR beta chain. It has no known antigen specificity. Base qualities were left out, and no much larger clone turns up one base away. The data belong to a study of T cell responses to AZD1222 COVID-19 vaccine (dated by TCRdb to the early 2020s). Background for the entire study: Because spike-specific TCR depth and breadth did not differ between the two schedules, AZD1222 recipients who got a second dose at roughly 4 weeks were pooled with those who got a second dose at roughly 12 weeks. A total of 230 to 250 trial participants underwent TCR sequencing, of whom about 210 had received two doses of AZD1222 and around 25 had received two doses of the MenACWY control vaccine. Trial participants were enrolled into age subgroups of 18-55, 56-69 and 70-plus years, which contained about 150, 28 and 57 TCR-sequenced participants, respectively.

According to the study, the label for this sample's time point signals: baseline before first vaccination. Vaccinee samples were obtained from the UK trials COV001 and COV002, which included a single-blind randomized controlled phase 2/3 trial of AZD1222 (ChAdOx1 nCoV-19) in healthy adults. For TCRbeta chain sequencing, PBMC samples from trial participants were taken at day 0 and at day 28 after the second dose. Summary of the overall study and its limitations: Reportedly, close to half of the unique spike-specific TCRs recognized epitopes lying outside the regions that are mutated in the B.1.351 and B.1.1.7 variants. Because no day 14 peak-response samples were available, the repertoires could be characterized only after the peak T cell response. Only five or six AZD1222 recipients were SARS-CoV-2 seropositive at baseline, limiting conclusions about previously exposed vaccinees. Vaccine-associated CD4 TCRs spanned the whole spike protein, with dominant responses in regions 160-218 and 743-854. In the small 56-69-year group, the increase in depth fell short of significance, most likely because of low power. Spike-specific TCR breadth and depth rose significantly after two AZD1222 doses compared with day 0 and with MenACWY recipients. Participants were mostly white British and included more females than males, and it was suggested by the authors that clonal diversity may have been underestimated.

The CDR3 regions of human TCRbeta chains were analyzed by immunosequencing. Under the source paper's analysis protocol: TCRs in the repertoires were matched against a reference library of SARS-CoV-2-specific TCRs that had been generated with the MIRA antigen-specificity platform. Breadth was defined as the fraction of unique TCRs that were SARS-CoV-2-associated, and depth was defined as the fraction of total T cells that were SARS-CoV-2-associated. Using the MIRA data, every spike-specific TCR was mapped to the spike region that the TCR reacted to and assigned to either a CD4 or a CD8 class. Log10-transformed breadth and depth values were compared by one-way ANOVA with Sidak's multiple comparisons tests. TCRdb limited this immuneACCESS table to in-frame rearrangements with V and J called. A share of clones is missing; checked studies link under half to unresolved V genes, and the rest is unexplained. That table gives V, J and clone size, and the DNA gave D and trimming. The sample profile shows 95,000 to 150,000 clones; around 84% of them were found once. The ten largest clonotypes hold roughly 7.7% of the sample.

The germline V gene supplies CDR1 SGHDT and CDR2 YYEEEE. The germline ends are 12 bases apart after V is trimmed by 3 bases and J by 8 bases. The CDR3, cysteine through phenylalanine, is 13 amino acids long. The kept DNA is CDR3 alone, 39 bases in frame from the first base. This sample comprised peripheral blood, obtained on day 0 of AZD1222 vaccination. The rearranged chain carries TRBV5-6 and TRBJ2-1; no confident D gene assignment can be made. The sequence was collected from an adult in good health. In nucleotides, the sequence is TGTGCCAGCAGCTCCCACCTTTGGGATGAGCAGTTCTTC. It translates as CASSSHLWDEQFF.